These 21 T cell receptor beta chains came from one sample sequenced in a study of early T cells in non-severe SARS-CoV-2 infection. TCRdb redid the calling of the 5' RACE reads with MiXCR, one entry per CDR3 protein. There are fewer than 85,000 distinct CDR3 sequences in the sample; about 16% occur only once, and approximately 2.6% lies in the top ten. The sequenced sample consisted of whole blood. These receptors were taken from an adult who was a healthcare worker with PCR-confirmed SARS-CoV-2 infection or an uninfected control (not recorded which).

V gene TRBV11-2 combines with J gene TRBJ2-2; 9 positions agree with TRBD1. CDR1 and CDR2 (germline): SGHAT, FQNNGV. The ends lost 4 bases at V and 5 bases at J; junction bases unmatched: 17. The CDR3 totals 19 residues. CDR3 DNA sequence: TGTGCCAGCAGCTACGAGATCTTGAGGGGACAGGGAAGAACCGGGGAGCTGTTTTTT. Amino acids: CASSYEILRGQGRTGELFF.

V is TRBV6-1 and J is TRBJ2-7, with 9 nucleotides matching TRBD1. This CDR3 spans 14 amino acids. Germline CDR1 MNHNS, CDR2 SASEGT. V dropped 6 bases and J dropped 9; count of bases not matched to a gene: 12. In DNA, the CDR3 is TGTGCCAGCAGGGAGGGGACAGGGACCTTCGGGCAGTACTTC. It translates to CASREGTGTFGQYF.

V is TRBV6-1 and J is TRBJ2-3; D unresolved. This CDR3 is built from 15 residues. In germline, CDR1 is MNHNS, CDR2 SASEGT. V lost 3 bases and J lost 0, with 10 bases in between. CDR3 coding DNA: TGTGCCAGCAGTGATGGGGTCTCTAGCACAGATACGCAGTATTTT. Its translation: CASSDGVSSTDTQYF.

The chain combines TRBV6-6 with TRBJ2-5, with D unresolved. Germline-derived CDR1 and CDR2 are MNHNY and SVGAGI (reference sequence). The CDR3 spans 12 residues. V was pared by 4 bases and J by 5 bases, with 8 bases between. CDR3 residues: CASSSDRETQYF. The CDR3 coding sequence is TGTGCCAGCAGTTCCGACCGGGAGACCCAGTACTTC.

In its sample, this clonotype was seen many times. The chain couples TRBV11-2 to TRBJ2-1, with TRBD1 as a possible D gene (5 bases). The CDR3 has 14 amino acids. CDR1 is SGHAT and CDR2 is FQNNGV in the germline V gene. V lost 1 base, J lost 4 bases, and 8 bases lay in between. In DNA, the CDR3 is TGTGCCAGCAGCTTAGGCACAGGTTACAATGAGCAGTTCTTC. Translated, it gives CASSLGTGYNEQFF.

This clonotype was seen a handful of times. The CDR3 DNA sequence: TGTGCCAGCAGCTATAGGGGCCCCAATGAGCAGTTCTTC. Translating it yields CASSYRGPNEQFF. V gene TRBV5-6 combines with J gene TRBJ2-1; tentatively, D is TRBD1 (5 bases). Per the germline V gene, CDR1 is SGHDT and CDR2 is YYEEEE. Trimming removed 3 bases at V and 6 bases at J, with 10 bases between. CDR3 length: 13 amino acids.

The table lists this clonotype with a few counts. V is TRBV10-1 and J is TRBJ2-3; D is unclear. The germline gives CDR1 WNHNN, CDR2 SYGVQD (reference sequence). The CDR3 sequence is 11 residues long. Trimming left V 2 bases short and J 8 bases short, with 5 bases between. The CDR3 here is CASSEKGTQYF. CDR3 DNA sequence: TGCGCCAGCAGTGAGAAGGGTACGCAGTATTTT.

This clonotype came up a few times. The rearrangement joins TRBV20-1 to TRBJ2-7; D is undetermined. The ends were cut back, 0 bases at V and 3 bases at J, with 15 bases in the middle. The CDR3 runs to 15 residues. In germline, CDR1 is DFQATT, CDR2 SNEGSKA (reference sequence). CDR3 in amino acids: CSARDYQHPGYEQYF. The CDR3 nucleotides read TGCAGTGCTAGAGATTATCAACACCCTGGCTACGAGCAGTACTTC.

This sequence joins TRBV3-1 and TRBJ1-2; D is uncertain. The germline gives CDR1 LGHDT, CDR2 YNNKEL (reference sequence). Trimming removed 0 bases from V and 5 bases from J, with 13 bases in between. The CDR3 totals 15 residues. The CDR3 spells CASSQDGGALYGYTF. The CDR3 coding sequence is TGTGCCAGCAGCCAAGACGGAGGAGCCCTTTATGGCTACACCTTC.

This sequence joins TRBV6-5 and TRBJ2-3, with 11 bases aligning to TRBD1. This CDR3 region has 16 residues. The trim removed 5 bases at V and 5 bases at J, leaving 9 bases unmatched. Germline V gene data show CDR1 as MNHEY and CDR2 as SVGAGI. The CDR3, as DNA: TGTGCCAGCAGTGGACAGGGGGCGGATTACGGAGATACGCAGTATTTT. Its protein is CASSGQGADYGDTQYF.

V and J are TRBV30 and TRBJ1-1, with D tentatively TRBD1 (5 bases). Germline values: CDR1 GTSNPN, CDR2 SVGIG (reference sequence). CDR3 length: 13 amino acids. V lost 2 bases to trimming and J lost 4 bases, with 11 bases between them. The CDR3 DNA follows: TGTGCCTGGAGTTCTTGGGGGATCACTGAAGCTTTCTTT. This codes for CAWSSWGITEAFF.

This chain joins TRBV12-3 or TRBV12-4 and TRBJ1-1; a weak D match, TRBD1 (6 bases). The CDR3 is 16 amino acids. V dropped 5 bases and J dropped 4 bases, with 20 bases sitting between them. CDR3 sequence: CASSSPSGDFSTEAFF. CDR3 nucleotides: TGTGCCAGCAGTAGCCCATCAGGGGACTTTTCCACTGAAGCTTTCTTT.

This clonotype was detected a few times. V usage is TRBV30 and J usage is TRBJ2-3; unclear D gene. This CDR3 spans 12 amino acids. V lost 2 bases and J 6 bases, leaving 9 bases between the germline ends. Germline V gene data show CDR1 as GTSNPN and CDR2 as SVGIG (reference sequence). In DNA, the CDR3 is TGTGCCTGGAGTTTCGGCGTGGATACGCAGTATTTT. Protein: CAWSFGVDTQYF.

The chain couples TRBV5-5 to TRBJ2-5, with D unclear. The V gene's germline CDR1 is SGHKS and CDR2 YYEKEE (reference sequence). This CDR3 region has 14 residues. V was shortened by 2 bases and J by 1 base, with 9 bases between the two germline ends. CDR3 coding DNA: TGTGCCAGCAGCTTATCGTTACTCCAAGAGACCCAGTACTTC. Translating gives CASSLSLLQETQYF.

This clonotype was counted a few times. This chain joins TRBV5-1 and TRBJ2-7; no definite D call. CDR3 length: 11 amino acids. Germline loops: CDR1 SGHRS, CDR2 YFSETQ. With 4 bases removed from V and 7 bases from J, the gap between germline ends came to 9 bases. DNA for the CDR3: TGCGCCAGCAGCCGGGCTAATGAGCAGTACTTC. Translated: CASSRANEQYF.

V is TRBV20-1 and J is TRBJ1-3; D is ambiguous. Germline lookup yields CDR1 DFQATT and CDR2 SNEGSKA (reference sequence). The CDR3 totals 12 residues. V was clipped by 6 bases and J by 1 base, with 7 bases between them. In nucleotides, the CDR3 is TGCAGTGCCCGAGGATCTGGAAACACCATATATTTT. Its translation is CSARGSGNTIYF.

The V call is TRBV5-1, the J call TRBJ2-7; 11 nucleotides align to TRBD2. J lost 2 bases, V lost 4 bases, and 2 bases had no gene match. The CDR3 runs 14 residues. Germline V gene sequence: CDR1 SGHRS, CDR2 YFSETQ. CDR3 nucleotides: TGCGCCAGCAGCAGGGGACTAGCGGCCTACGAGCAGTACTTC. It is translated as CASSRGLAAYEQYF. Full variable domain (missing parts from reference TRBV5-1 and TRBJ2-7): KAGVTQTPRYLIKTRGQQVTLSCSPISGHRSVSWYQQTPGQGLQFLFEYFSETQRNKGNFPGRFSGRQFSNSRSEMNVSTLELGDSALYLCASSRGLAAYEQYFGPGTRLTVT.

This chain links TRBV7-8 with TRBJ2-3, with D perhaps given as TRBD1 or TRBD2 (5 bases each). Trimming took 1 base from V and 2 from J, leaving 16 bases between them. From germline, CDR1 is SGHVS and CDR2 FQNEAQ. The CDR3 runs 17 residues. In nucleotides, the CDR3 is TGTGCCAGCAGCTTAGTATCGGGACCGGGCCTCACAGATACGCAGTATTTT. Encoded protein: CASSLVSGPGLTDTQYF.

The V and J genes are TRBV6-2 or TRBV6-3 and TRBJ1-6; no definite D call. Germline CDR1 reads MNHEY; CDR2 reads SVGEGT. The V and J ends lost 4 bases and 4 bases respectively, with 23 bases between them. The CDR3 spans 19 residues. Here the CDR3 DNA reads TGTGCCAGCAGTTCTAGGGTGCAGAAGCTTTGGGATTATAATTCACCCCTCCACTTT. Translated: CASSSRVQKLWDYNSPLHF.

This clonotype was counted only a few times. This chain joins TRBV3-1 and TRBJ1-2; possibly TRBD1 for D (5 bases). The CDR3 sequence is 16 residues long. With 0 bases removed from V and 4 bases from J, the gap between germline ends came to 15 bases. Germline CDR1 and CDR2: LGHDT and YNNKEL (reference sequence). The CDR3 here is CASSQDQAGRGYGYTF. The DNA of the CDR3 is TGTGCCAGCAGCCAAGATCAAGCAGGGAGGGGCTATGGCTACACCTTC.

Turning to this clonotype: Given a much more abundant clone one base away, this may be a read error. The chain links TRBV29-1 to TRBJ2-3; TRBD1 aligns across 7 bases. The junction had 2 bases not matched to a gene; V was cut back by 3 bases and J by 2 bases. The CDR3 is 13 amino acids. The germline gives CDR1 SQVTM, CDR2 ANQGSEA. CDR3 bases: TGCAGCGTTGACCAGGGGGACACAGATACGCAGTATTTT. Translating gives CSVDQGDTDTQYF.